This T cell receptor (beta chain) was identified during a study of shared clonotypes between healthy human individuals. Germline CDR1 and CDR2: MDHEN and SYDVKM. This CDR3 is built from 13 residues. The junction had 3 bases not matched to a gene; V was cut back by 6 bases and J by 4 bases. Measured with immunoSEQ multiplex PCR; TCRdb has only the in-frame clones, and not every one. The top ten clones hold 0.045% to 0.07% of a sample with hundreds of thousands of clones, about 96% of them seen once. Sequencing was performed on naive CD4+ T cells sorted from blood. Subset in this sample: CD45RA+ positively selected. This clonotype was obtained from a young woman in good health. The J gene is TRBJ1-5, the V gene TRBV28, with 7 positions matching TRBD1. The CDR3: CASRDRSNQPQHF. CDR3 nucleotides: TGTGCCAGCAGGGACAGGTCGAATCAGCCCCAGCATTTT.